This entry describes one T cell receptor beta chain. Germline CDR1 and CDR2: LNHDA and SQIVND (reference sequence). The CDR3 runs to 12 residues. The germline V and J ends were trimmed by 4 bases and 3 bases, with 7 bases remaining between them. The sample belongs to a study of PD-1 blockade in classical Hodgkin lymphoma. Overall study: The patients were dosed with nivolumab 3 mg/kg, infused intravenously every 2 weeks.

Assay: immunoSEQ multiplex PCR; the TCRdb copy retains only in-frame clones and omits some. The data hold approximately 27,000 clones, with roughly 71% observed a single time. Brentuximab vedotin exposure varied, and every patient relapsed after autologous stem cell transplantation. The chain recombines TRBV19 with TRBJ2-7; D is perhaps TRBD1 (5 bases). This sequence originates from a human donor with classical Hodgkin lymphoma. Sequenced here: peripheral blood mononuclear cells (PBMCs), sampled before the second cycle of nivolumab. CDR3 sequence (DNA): TGTGCCAGTAGTAGGACAAACTACGAGCAGTACTTC. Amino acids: CASSRTNYEQYF.